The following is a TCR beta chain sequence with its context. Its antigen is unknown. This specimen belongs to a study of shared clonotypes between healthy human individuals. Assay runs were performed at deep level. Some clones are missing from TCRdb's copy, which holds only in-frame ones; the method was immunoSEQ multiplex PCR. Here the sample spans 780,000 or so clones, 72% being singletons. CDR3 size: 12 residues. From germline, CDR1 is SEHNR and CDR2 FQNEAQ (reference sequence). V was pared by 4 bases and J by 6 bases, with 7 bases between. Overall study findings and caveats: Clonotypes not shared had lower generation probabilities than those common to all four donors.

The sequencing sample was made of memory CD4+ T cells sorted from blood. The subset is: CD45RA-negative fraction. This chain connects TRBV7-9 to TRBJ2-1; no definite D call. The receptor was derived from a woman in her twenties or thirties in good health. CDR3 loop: CASSSVSNEQFF. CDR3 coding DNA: TGTGCCAGCAGCTCCGTATCCAATGAGCAGTTCTTC.